These 17 T cell receptor beta chains were all obtained from the same sample, sequenced in a study of blood T cell repertoires in COVID-19. Here immunoSEQ multiplex PCR was the method, and the copy in TCRdb shows in-frame clones only, minus some. This sample has over 450,000 clones, with 85% to 90% found just once. Material for sequencing was peripheral blood. The receptors come from a woman between 50 and 59 years old with COVID-19, enrolled during active disease.

This chain joins TRBV18 and TRBJ1-1, with D possibly matching TRBD1 (5 bases). Trimming shortened V by 3 bases and J by 0 bases, and 5 bases separated the two germline ends. This CDR3 is built from 13 residues. CDR1 KGHSH and CDR2 LQKENI come from the germline V gene. The CDR3 region is CASSPDMNTEAFF. The DNA for the CDR3 is TGTGCCAGCTCACCGGACATGAACACTGAAGCTTTCTTT.

This chain joins TRBV2 and TRBJ2-6, with a weak D call TRBD1 (5 bases). V lost 3 bases and J 0 bases, leaving 12 bases between the germline ends. The CDR3 totals 17 residues. Germline CDR1 reads SNHLY; CDR2 reads FYNNEI. The DNA for the CDR3 is TGTGCCAGCAGTGAGGCAGGGCCCCTCTCTGGGGCCAACGTCCTGACTTTC. It yields the protein CASSEAGPLSGANVLTF.

V gene TRBV19 combines with J gene TRBJ1-4; D is unclear. CDR3 length: 15 amino acids. V lost 5 bases to trimming and J lost 0 bases, with 10 bases between them. CDR1 and CDR2 (germline): LNHDA, SQIVND (reference sequence). CDR3 DNA sequence: TGTGCCAGTAGTCGGGTTATTGCAACTAATGAAAAACTGTTTTTT. Translating it yields CASSRVIATNEKLFF.

V and J are TRBV14 and TRBJ2-5; D not certain. This CDR3 region has 15 residues. Trimming took 1 base from V and 1 from J, leaving 10 bases between them. Germline CDR1 is SGHDN and CDR2 is FVKESK. The CDR3 sequence is CASSQVGAPQETQYF. Written as DNA, the CDR3 is TGTGCCAGCAGCCAAGTAGGAGCTCCCCAAGAGACCCAGTACTTC.

The sample holds one count of this clone. The V call is TRBV2, the J call TRBJ2-1; D might be TRBD1 (5 bases). Germline V gene sequence: CDR1 SNHLY, CDR2 FYNNEI. Between the trimmed V and J ends, which lost 4 bases and 3 bases, there was a span of 13 bases. This CDR3 contains 15 residues. CDR3 nucleotide sequence: TGTGCCAGCAGTGGGGTCCAGGGTATCTACAATGAGCAGTTCTTC. This encodes CASSGVQGIYNEQFF.

About this clone: The sample contains more than one DNA sequence encoding this CDR3. The chain couples TRBV5-1 to TRBJ2-3; TRBD1 aligns across 7 bases. Losses at the gene ends were 1 base for V and 3 bases for J; bases not matched to a gene: 2. Germline values: CDR1 SGHRS, CDR2 YFSETQ. The CDR3 runs 14 residues. The chain's CDR3 is CASSLRQGTDTQYF. The CDR3 DNA is TGCGCCAGCAGCTTGAGACAGGGAACAGATACGCAGTATTTT.

The chain uses TRBV9 and TRBJ1-1; D possibly corresponds to TRBD1 (6 bases). This CDR3 is built from 14 residues. Per germline, CDR1 SGDLS and CDR2 YYNGEE. Trimming pared 3 bases from V and 2 bases from J, leaving 11 bases between. CDR3: CASSGRGANTEAFF. As DNA, the CDR3 is TGTGCCAGCAGCGGACGGGGGGCAAACACTGAAGCTTTCTTT.

J is TRBJ1-2 and V is TRBV5-1, with 9 nucleotides matching TRBD1. V trimming: 2 bases; J trimming: 3 bases; junction bases outside the gene matches: 2. Germline-derived CDR1 and CDR2 are SGHRS and YFSETQ. The CDR3 sequence is 14 residues long. This CDR3 is CASSLRTGDYGYTF. DNA of the CDR3: TGCGCCAGCAGCTTACGGACAGGGGACTATGGCTACACCTTC.

The chain joins TRBV5-5 to TRBJ1-2; 8 bases map to TRBD1. Germline V gene sequence: CDR1 SGHKS, CDR2 YYEKEE (reference sequence). Trimming at V came to 3 bases and at J to 5 bases, leaving 12 bases not matched to a gene. CDR3 length equals 16 residues. This CDR3 is CASSSLRDRGEYGYTF. The CDR3 DNA follows: TGTGCCAGCAGCTCCTTGCGAGACAGGGGAGAATATGGCTACACCTTC.

This clone was detected only a few times. The chain combines TRBV12-5 with TRBJ1-2; D gene unclear. The V end was cut by 2 bases, the J end by 8 bases, with 18 bases between. Germline V gene data show CDR1 as LGHNT and CDR2 as FRNRAP. The CDR3 consists of 15 residues. CDR3 nucleotide sequence: TGTGCTAGTGGTTTGTCTTCCGGGTCTCCTCGCGGCTACACCTTC. Amino acid sequence: CASGLSSGSPRGYTF.

The chain has TRBV4-1 and TRBJ1-5; 7 positions match TRBD1. The junction had 8 bases not matched to a gene; V was cut back by 4 bases and J by 2 bases. CDR3 length equals 16 residues. The germline gives CDR1 MGHRA, CDR2 YSYEKL. The CDR3 DNA reads as TGCGCCAGCAGCCGAACAGGGGAAGCGGGCAATCAGCCCCAGCATTTT. Protein: CASSRTGEAGNQPQHF.

This chain uses TRBV7-9 with TRBJ1-1; 7 bases line up with TRBD1. This CDR3 comprises 14 residues. Germline CDR1 is SEHNR and CDR2 is FQNEAQ (reference sequence). J was trimmed by 1 base and V by 6 bases; bases with no gene match: 5. The CDR3 DNA is TGTGCCAGCAGGTCGACAGGGTCGAACACTGAAGCTTTCTTT. Its translation is CASRSTGSNTEAFF.

V usage is TRBV3-1 (or the pseudogene TRBV3-2) and J usage is TRBJ1-2; the match to TRBD1 covers 7 bases. The V gene end was trimmed by 1 base and the J gene end by 8 bases; junction bases not matched to a gene: 7. Germline V gives CDR1 LGHDT, CDR2 YNNKEL (reference sequence). This CDR3 is built from 14 residues. In nucleotides, the CDR3 is TGTGCCAGCAGCCAAGCCCCGACAGGGAGCGGCTACACCTTC. Its translation is CASSQAPTGSGYTF.

This chain connects TRBV10-3 to TRBJ1-2; D gene ambiguous. The CDR3 has 16 amino acids. V shed 7 bases and J shed 4 bases, with 22 bases lying between them. Germline values: CDR1 ENHRY, CDR2 SYGVKD. The CDR3 sequence: CAINPGRTLTLYGYTF. The CDR3 nucleotides read TGTGCCATCAACCCTGGGCGGACTCTAACCCTCTATGGCTACACCTTC.

The chain is built from TRBV5-1 and TRBJ1-5; D ambiguous. This CDR3 is 15 amino acids long. V lost 0 bases, J lost 8 bases, and 15 bases lay in between. Germline assignment: CDR1 SGHRS and CDR2 YFSETQ. CDR3 bases: TGCGCCAGCAGCTTGGAGGGCGCCAAGGAGGAGCCCCAGCATTTT. It specifies CASSLEGAKEEPQHF.

The rearrangement links TRBV20-1 to TRBJ2-1; D is ambiguous. V gave up 3 bases and J gave up 4 bases, with 19 bases separating them. This CDR3 comprises 16 residues. The V gene's germline CDR1 is DFQATT and CDR2 SNEGSKA (reference sequence). CDR3 sequence reads: CSASPDSPPKYNEQFF. The DNA for the CDR3 is TGCAGTGCTAGTCCTGATAGCCCCCCTAAATACAATGAGCAGTTCTTC.

The V gene is TRBV18, the J gene TRBJ1-6; TRBD1 matches 9 bases. The germline gives CDR1 KGHSH, CDR2 LQKENI. The CDR3 loop spans 16 amino acids. With V trimmed by 3 bases and J by 7 bases, 7 bases remained unmatched. CDR3 amino acids: CASSPGTGQGNSPLHF. CDR3 DNA: TGTGCCAGCTCACCCGGCACGGGACAGGGAAATTCACCCCTCCACTTT.